This TCR beta chain was found in a study of T cells in Graves' hyperthyroidism and ophthalmopathy. Amplified TCR beta CDR3 regions came from RNA transcripts. An initial round of RT-PCR targeting the TCR CDR3 relied on the HTBI primer set. TCRdb reprocessed the multiplex PCR reads with MiXCR, giving one entry per CDR3 protein. Of roughly 570,000 distinct CDR3 sequences listed, 46% are singletons. This clonotype was counted at least ten times. This CDR3 has 17 amino acids. V lost 5 bases and J lost 4; bases outside the gene matches: 12. Germline CDR1 is SGHKS and CDR2 is YYEKEE (reference sequence). The V and J genes are TRBV5-5 and TRBJ2-7; 13 bases are shared with TRBD2. The sample was peripheral blood or thyroid tissue (not recorded which). The TCR comes from a woman between 18 and 30 years old with Graves' hyperthyroidism. The CDR3 DNA is TGTGCCAGCAGTTTGCCGGGACTAGCGGGGCACTCGTACGAGCAGTACTTC. It is translated as CASSLPGLAGHSYEQYF. Drawing the rest from reference TRBV5-5 and TRBJ2-7, the complete variable domain is DAGVTQSPTHLIKTRGQQVTLRCSPISGHKSVSWYQQVLGQGPQFIFQYYEKEERGRGNFPDRFSARQFPNYSSELNVNALLLGDSALYLCASSLPGLAGHSYEQYFGPGTRLTVT.